Listed below are T cell receptor beta chains from one sample, sequenced in a study of cytomegalovirus exposure and HLA in healthy donors. Repertoires were generated with immunoSEQ multiplex PCR, while TCRdb's copy carries only in-frame clones and drops some. The table records under 250,000 clones, about 77% of them present only once. The sample taken for sequencing was PBMCs. The receptors shown here come from a boy between 10 and 17 years old in good health and CMV-seronegative. Each CDR3 is given with its conserved first and last residue. A D gene is named only where the DNA matches it firmly. Clone size, where shown, is once, few, many, or a class for clones that have expanded.

>once|TRBV29-1|TRBD1|TRBJ2-7
CSVEPGDSSYEQYF
TGCAGCGTTGAACCCGGGGACAGCTCCTACGAGCAGTACTTC
>NA|TRBV11-2|TRBD1|TRBJ2-7
CASSSTGQPSYEQYF
TGTGCCAGCAGCTCTACGGGACAGCCTTCCTACGAGCAGTACTTC
>NA|TRBV19|NA|TRBJ1-4
CASSIVGRGNEKLFF
TGTGCCAGTAGTATAGTAGGCCGGGGAAATGAAAAACTGTTTTTT
>NA|TRBV9|TRBD1|TRBJ1-1
CASSPRTGPTEAFF
TGTGCCAGCAGCCCGAGGACAGGACCGACTGAAGCTTTCTTT
>NA|TRBV19|TRBD1|TRBJ1-2
CASSLRQGLNYGYTF
TGTGCCAGTAGTCTACGACAGGGGCTAAACTATGGCTACACCTTC
>NA|TRBV5-1|NA|TRBJ2-7
CASSVWTGRSYEQYF
TGCGCCAGCAGCGTCTGGACTGGGCGCTCCTACGAGCAGTACTTC
>NA|TRBV5-1|TRBD1|TRBJ1-4
CASSRGPEREKLFF
TGCGCCAGCAGCAGGGGGCCGGAGCGTGAAAAACTGTTTTTT
>NA|TRBV19|NA|TRBJ1-2
CASSIHPAGSNYGYTF
TGTGCCAGTAGTATACACCCGGCAGGGTCCAACTATGGCTACACCTTC
>few|TRBV11-3|TRBD2|TRBJ2-7
CASSLTMGGFEQYF
TGTGCCAGCAGCTTGACGATGGGGGGGTTCGAGCAGTACTTC
>NA|TRBV10-3|TRBD2|TRBJ2-1
CAISGQGLAGDREQFF
TGTGCCATCAGTGGACAGGGACTAGCGGGAGACCGGGAGCAGTTCTTC
>NA|TRBV7-8|TRBD1|TRBJ1-2
CASSLDGTGGPYTF
TGTGCCAGCAGCTTAGACGGGACAGGGGGTCCTTACACCTTC
>NA|TRBV4-2|NA|TRBJ2-2
CASSVRGGRTGELFF
TGTGCCAGCAGCGTGCGGGGTGGACGCACCGGGGAGCTGTTTTTT
>NA|TRBV6-6|TRBD1|TRBJ1-2
CATTTGGAGYGYTF
TGTGCCACCACTACAGGGGGCGCGGGCTATGGCTACACCTTC
>NA|TRBV6-1|TRBD2|TRBJ2-3
CASSEAQLAGDTQYF
TGTGCCAGCAGTGAAGCGCAGTTAGCGGGGGATACGCAGTATTTT
>NA|TRBV30|TRBD2|TRBJ2-1
CAWSVGGSPSYNEQFF
TGTGCCTGGAGTGTGGGCGGGAGTCCCTCCTACAATGAGCAGTTCTTC
>NA|TRBV18|NA|TRBJ1-1
CASSPPAVDTEAFF
TGTGCCAGCTCACCACCGGCTGTTGACACTGAAGCTTTCTTT
>NA|TRBV11-2|NA|TRBJ1-1
CASSPGGRGEWNTEAFF
TGTGCCAGCAGCCCCGGTGGGAGAGGAGAGTGGAACACTGAAGCTTTCTTT
>NA|TRBV5-1|NA|TRBJ1-1
CASSQTLNTEAFF
TGCGCCAGCAGCCAGACTCTGAACACTGAAGCTTTCTTT
>NA|TRBV2|TRBD1|TRBJ2-7
CASREAGTGGRWQYF
TGTGCCAGCAGGGAGGCCGGGACAGGGGGCCGCTGGCAGTACTTC
>NA|TRBV7-9|NA|TRBJ2-1
CASSPTGDSLYNEQFF
TGTGCCAGCAGCCCAACTGGGGACTCTCTATACAATGAGCAGTTCTTC
>NA|TRBV30|TRBD1|TRBJ1-1
CAGDRVNTEAFF
TGTGCCGGAGACAGGGTGAACACTGAAGCTTTCTTT
>NA|TRBV6-1|NA|TRBJ2-5
CASSSVPGVETQYF
TGTGCCAGCTCCTCCGTTCCGGGGGTAGAGACCCAGTACTTC
>NA|TRBV30|NA|TRBJ1-2
CAWSLHGGWGYTF
TGTGCCTGGAGCCTCCATGGGGGCTGGGGCTACACCTTC
>NA|TRBV9|NA|TRBJ2-3
CASSVVGATSTDTQYF
TGTGCCAGCAGCGTAGTGGGGGCCACTAGCACAGATACGCAGTATTTT
>few|TRBV9|NA|TRBJ1-1
CASSALSGLNTEAFF
TGTGCCAGCAGCGCTCTCAGTGGCCTTAACACTGAAGCTTTCTTT
>NA|TRBV5-4|TRBD1|TRBJ1-2
CASSLGSGGSLDYGYTF
TGTGCCAGCAGCTTGGGCTCAGGGGGGAGTTTGGACTATGGCTACACCTTC
>NA|TRBV19|TRBD2|TRBJ2-1
CASRGLAGSSYNEQFF
TGTGCCAGTAGGGGACTAGCGGGAAGCTCCTACAATGAGCAGTTCTTC
>NA|TRBV10-3|NA|TRBJ2-7
CAISETGRKPAYEQYF
TGTGCCATCAGCGAAACAGGTAGAAAGCCAGCCTACGAGCAGTACTTC
>NA|TRBV11-3|TRBD1|TRBJ2-6
CASRIRGTVNVLTF
TGTGCCAGCAGAATTAGGGGGACAGTTAACGTCCTGACTTTC
>once|TRBV2|NA|TRBJ2-7
CASSTGTRYEQYF
TGTGCCAGCAGCACAGGGACGCGGTACGAGCAGTACTTC
>NA|TRBV5-1|NA|TRBJ2-1
CASSSGLGLVNEQFF
TGCGCCAGCAGCTCGGGACTCGGACTCGTCAATGAGCAGTTCTTC
>few|TRBV5-4|NA|TRBJ2-7
CASSLKQGSDEQYF
TGTGCCAGCAGCTTGAAACAGGGTAGCGACGAGCAGTACTTC
>NA|TRBV7-9|NA|TRBJ2-3
CASSTGVRRGRTDTQYF
TGTGCCAGCAGCACAGGGGTACGGAGGGGTCGCACAGATACGCAGTATTTT
>once|TRBV30|TRBD1|TRBJ1-1
CAWSRQGDTEAFF
TGTGCCTGGAGTCGACAGGGGGACACTGAAGCTTTCTTT
>NA|TRBV5-4|TRBD1|TRBJ1-6
CASSRLTGDSNSPLHF
TGTGCCAGCAGCCGGTTGACAGGGGACTCAAATTCACCCCTCCACTTT